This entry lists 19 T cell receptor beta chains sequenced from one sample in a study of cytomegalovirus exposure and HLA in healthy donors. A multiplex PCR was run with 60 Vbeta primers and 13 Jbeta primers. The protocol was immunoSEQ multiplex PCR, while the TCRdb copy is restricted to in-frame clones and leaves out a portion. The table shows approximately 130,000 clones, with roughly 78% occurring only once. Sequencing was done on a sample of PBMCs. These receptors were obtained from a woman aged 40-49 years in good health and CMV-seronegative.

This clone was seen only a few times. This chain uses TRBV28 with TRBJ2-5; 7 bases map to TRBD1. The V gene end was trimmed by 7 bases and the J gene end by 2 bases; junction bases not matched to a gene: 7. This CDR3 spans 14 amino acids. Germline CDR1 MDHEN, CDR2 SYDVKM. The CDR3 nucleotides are TGTGCCAGCATGGAAGGGACAGCGCAAGAGACCCAGTACTTC. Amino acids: CASMEGTAQETQYF.

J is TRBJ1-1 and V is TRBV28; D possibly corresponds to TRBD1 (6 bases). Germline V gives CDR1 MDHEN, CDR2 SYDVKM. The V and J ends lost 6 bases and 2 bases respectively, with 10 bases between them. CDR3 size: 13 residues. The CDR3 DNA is TGTGCCAGCAGCCCTGGGGGCAACACTGAAGCTTTCTTT. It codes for CASSPGGNTEAFF. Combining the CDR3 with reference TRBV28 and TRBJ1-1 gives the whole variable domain DVKVTQSSRYLVKRTGEKVFLECVQDMDHENMFWYRQDPGLGLRLIYFSYDVKMKEKGDIPEGYSVSREKKERFSLILESASTNQTSMYLCASSPGGNTEAFFGQGTRLTVV.

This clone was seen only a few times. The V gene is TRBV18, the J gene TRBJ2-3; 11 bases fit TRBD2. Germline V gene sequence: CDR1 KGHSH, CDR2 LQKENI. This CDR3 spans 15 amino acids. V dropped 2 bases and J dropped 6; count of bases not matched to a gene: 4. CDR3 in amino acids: CASSPTSGSPDTQYF. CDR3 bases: TGTGCCAGCTCACCAACTAGCGGGAGTCCGGATACGCAGTATTTT.

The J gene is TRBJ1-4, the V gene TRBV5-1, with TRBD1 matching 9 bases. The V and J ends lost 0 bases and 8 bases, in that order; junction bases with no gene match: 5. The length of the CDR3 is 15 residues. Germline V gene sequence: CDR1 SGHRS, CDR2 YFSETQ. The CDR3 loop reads CASSLAGTGHEKLFF. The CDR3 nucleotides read TGCGCCAGCAGCTTGGCCGGGACAGGGCACGAAAAACTGTTTTTT.

CDR3 sequence: CASSLGDRRASPLHF. CDR3 nucleotides: TGTGCCAGCAGCTTAGGGGACAGACGCGCTTCACCCCTCCACTTT. This chain joins TRBV11-2 and TRBJ1-6; 7 nucleotides match TRBD1. Germline CDR1 and CDR2: SGHAT and FQNNGV. The CDR3 length is 15 residues. Germline trimming cut 1 base from V and 9 bases from J; bases unmatched to any gene: 6.

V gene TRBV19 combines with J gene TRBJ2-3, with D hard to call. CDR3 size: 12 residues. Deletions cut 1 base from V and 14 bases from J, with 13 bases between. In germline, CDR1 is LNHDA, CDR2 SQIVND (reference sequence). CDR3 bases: TGTGCCAGTAGTATAGGACCCAGAGGATGGTATTTT. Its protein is CASSIGPRGWYF.

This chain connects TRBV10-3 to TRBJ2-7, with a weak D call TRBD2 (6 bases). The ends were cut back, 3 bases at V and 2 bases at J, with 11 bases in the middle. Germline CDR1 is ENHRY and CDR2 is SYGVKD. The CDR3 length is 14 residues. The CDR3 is CAISEAGGPYEQYF. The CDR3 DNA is TGTGCCATCAGTGAAGCGGGCGGCCCCTACGAGCAGTACTTC.

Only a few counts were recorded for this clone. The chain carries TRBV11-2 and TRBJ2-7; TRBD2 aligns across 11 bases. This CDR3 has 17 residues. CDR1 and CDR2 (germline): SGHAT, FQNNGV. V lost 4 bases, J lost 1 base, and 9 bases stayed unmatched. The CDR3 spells CASSSQNRLAGSYEQYF. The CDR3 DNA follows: TGTGCCAGCAGCTCCCAGAACAGACTAGCGGGATCCTACGAGCAGTACTTC.

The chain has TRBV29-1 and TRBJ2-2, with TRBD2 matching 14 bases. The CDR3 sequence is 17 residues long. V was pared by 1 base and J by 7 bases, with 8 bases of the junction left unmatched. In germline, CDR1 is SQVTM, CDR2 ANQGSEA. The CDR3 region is CSVEVPGLAGDGGELFF. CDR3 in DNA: TGCAGCGTTGAAGTTCCGGGACTAGCGGGAGATGGCGGGGAGCTGTTTTTT.

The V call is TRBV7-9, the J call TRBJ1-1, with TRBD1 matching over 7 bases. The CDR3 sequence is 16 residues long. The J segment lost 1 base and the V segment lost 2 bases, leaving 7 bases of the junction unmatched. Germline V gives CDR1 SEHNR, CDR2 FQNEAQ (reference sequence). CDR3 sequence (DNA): TGTGCCAGCAGCTTACTCCGGGACAGAGAGAACACTGAAGCTTTCTTT. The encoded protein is CASSLLRDRENTEAFF.

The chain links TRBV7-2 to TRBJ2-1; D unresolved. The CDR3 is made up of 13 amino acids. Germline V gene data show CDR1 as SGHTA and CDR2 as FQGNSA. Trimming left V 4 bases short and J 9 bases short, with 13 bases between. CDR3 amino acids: CASSSPRLAEQFF. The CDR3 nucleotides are TGTGCCAGCAGCTCCCCGAGACTGGCTGAGCAGTTCTTC.

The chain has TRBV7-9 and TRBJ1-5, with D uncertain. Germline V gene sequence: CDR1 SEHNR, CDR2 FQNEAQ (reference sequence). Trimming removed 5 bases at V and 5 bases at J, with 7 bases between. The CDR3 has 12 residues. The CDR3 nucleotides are TGTGCCAGCAGCAGCATGGATCAGCCCCAGCATTTT. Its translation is CASSSMDQPQHF.

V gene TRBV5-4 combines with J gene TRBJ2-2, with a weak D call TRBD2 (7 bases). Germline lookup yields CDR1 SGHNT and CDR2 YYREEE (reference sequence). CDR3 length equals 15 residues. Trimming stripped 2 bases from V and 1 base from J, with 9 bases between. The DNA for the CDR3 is TGTGCCAGCAGCTTCGGGGGGCGGAACACCGGGGAGCTGTTTTTT. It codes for CASSFGGRNTGELFF.

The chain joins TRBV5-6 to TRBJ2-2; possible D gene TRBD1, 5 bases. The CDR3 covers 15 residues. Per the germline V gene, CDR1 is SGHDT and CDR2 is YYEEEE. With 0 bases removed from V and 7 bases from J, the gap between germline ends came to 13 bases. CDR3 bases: TGTGCCAGCAGCTTGGGGACAAGGGTTATCGGGGAGCTGTTTTTT. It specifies CASSLGTRVIGELFF.

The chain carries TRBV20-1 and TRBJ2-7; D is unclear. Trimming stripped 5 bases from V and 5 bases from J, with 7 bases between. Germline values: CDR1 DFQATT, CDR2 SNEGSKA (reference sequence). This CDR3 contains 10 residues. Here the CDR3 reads CSAPLHEQYF. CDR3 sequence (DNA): TGCAGTGCTCCTCTTCACGAGCAGTACTTC.

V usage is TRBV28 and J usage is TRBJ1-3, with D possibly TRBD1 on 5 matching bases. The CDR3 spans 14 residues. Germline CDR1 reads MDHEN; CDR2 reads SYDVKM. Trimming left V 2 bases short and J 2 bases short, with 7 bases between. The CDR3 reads CASSLQGAGNTIYF. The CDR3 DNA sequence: TGTGCCAGCAGTTTACAGGGTGCTGGAAACACCATATATTTT.

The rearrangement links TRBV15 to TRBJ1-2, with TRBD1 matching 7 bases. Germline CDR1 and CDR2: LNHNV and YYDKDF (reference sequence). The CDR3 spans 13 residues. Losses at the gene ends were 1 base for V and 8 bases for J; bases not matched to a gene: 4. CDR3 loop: CATSRGTGEGYTF. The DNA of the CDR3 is TGTGCCACCAGCAGAGGTACAGGGGAGGGCTACACCTTC.

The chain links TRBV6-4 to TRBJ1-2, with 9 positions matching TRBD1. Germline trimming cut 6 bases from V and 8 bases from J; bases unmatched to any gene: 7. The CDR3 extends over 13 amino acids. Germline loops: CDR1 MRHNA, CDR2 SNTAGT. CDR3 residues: CASRPGTGYGYTF. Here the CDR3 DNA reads TGTGCCAGCAGGCCCGGGACAGGGTACGGCTACACCTTC.

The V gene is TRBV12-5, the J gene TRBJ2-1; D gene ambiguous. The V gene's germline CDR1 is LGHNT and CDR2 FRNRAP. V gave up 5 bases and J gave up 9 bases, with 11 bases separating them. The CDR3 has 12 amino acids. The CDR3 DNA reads TGTGCTAGTGGTCCGCGCTACGGTGAGCAGTTCTTC. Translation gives CASGPRYGEQFF.